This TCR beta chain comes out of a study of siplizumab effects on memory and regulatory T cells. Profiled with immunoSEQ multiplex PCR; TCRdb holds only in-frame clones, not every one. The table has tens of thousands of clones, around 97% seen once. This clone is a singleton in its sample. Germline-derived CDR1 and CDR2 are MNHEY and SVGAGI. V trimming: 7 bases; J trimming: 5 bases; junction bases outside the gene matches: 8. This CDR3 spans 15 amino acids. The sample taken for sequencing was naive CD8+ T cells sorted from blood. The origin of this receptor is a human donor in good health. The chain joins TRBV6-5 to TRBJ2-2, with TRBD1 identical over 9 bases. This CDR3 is CASTTGGRRTGELFF. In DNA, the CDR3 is TGTGCCAGCACCACAGGGGGCCGTCGGACCGGGGAGCTGTTTTTT.